A selection of T cell receptor beta chains follows, all from one sample in a study of identical twins. TCRdb passed the 5' RACE reads through MiXCR, listing each CDR3 protein once. The table lists fewer than 900,000 distinct CDR3 sequences, around a sixth of them singletons. These same records also appear under a second study, on T cells expressing NK-cell markers.

The sequenced material came from PBMCs. These receptors came from a woman aged 18-30 years in good health. CDR3s include the opening cysteine and the closing phenylalanine or tryptophan. Each record gives: D gene, clone size, J gene, V gene, CDR3 DNA, CDR3 protein. D genes are given only for firm matches. Only some rows state a clone size, as once, few, many or a class for expanded clones.

>NA|many|TRBJ2-7|TRBV14
TGTGCCAGCAGCCTCGCCAGGGCGGGTGAGCAGTACTTC
CASSLARAGEQYF
>NA|few|TRBJ1-2|TRBV6-6
TGTGCCAGCTGCGACCTTAACTATGGCTACACCTTC
CASCDLNYGYTF
>TRBD2|few|TRBJ2-3|TRBV5-1
TGCGCCAGCAGCGGAGCGGGAGCGGGAGATACGCAGTATTTT
CASSGAGAGDTQYF
>TRBD2|NA|TRBJ2-7|TRBV20-1
TGCAGTGGGGTAGGGACTAGCGGCTACGAGCAGTACTTC
CSGVGTSGYEQYF
>TRBD2|NA|TRBJ2-1|TRBV10-3
TGTGCCATCAATGAAGGAGGACTAGCGGGGAGGACTGAGCAGTTCTTC
CAINEGGLAGRTEQFF
>TRBD2|NA|TRBJ2-5|TRBV6-5
TGTGCCAGCAGTTTCCGAAGCGGGAGGGCCGGGGAGACCCAGTACTTC
CASSFRSGRAGETQYF
>NA|NA|TRBJ1-1|TRBV7-2
TGTGCCAGCAGCCCAACGGCGGGATACACTGAAGCTTTCTTT
CASSPTAGYTEAFF
>NA|NA|TRBJ2-3|TRBV7-8
TGTGCCAGCAGCTTAGCCCCGATCACAGATACGCAGTATTTT
CASSLAPITDTQYF
>NA|few|TRBJ2-5|TRBV12-3/TRBV12-4
TGTGCCAGCAGTTTTCGACTAGTCTACGAGACCCAGTACTTC
CASSFRLVYETQYF
>NA|NA|TRBJ2-3|TRBV20-1
TGCAGTGCCCCTGGATCAGTTGCAGATACGCAGTATTTT
CSAPGSVADTQYF
>NA|NA|TRBJ1-1|TRBV7-9
TGTGCCAGCAGCTCCCCGCCCGGAGGCACTGAAGCTTTCTTT
CASSSPPGGTEAFF
>TRBD2|many|TRBJ2-7|TRBV5-1
TGTGCCAGCAGTTTAGGGACTAGCGGGAGCTACGAGCAGTACTTC
CASSLGTSGSYEQYF
>TRBD1|NA|TRBJ2-2|TRBV13
TGTGCCAGCAGCCTAGGGACAGTGATTTCCGGGGAGCTGTTTTTT
CASSLGTVISGELFF
>TRBD2|few|TRBJ2-7|TRBV20-1
TGCAGTGCTTCCGCTAGCGGGAGGGAGAGTTACGAGCAGTACTTC
CSASASGRESYEQYF
>NA|few|TRBJ2-3|TRBV24-1
TGTGCCACCAGTGTTCCGGGACGCGATACGCAGTATTTT
CATSVPGRDTQYF
>TRBD2|few|TRBJ2-5|TRBV11-2
TGTGCCAGCAGCTCAGGCCTCCTAGCGGGGGTAATAAAGACCCAGTACTTC
CASSSGLLAGVIKTQYF
>TRBD2|NA|TRBJ2-1|TRBV20-1
TGCAGTGCAACCGGGACTAGCGGGTTCAATGAGCAGTTCTTC
CSATGTSGFNEQFF
>NA|NA|TRBJ2-7|TRBV29-1
TGCAGCGTTTCCGGACTGACCTACGAGCAGTACTTC
CSVSGLTYEQYF
>TRBD2|NA|TRBJ2-7|TRBV6-4
TGTGCCAGCAGTGAGTCGCCGGGACTCTCAGCAGGACTAGTCGCCTACGAGCAGTACTTC
CASSESPGLSAGLVAYEQYF
>NA|NA|TRBJ2-5|TRBV6-5
TGTGCCAGCAGTTACGGACGTTCTATGACCCAGTACTTC
CASSYGRSMTQYF
>TRBD1|NA|TRBJ2-7|TRBV15
TGTGCCACCAGCCCAGAAAGGGGGCTCTACGAGCAGTACTTC
CATSPERGLYEQYF
>TRBD1|NA|TRBJ1-2|TRBV5-1
TGCGCCAGCAGCTTCGCCGGGACAGGCTCTTCCACCTTC
CASSFAGTGSSTF
>NA|few|TRBJ2-7|TRBV20-1
TGCAGTGCTAGAGATCGGTCGAACTCCTACGAGCAGTACTTC
CSARDRSNSYEQYF
>NA|NA|TRBJ2-1|TRBV6-5
TGTGCCAGCAGTTACTCCAAAACCGGGACGCCAAATGAGCAGTTCTTC
CASSYSKTGTPNEQFF
>NA|once|TRBJ2-3|TRBV27
TGTGCCAGCAGTTTCGGGGGCCGTAGGGAAGATACGCAGTATTTT
CASSFGGRREDTQYF
>NA|NA|TRBJ2-7|TRBV30
TGTGCCTGGACTGTGGGACGGCGCTACGAGCAGTACTTC
CAWTVGRRYEQYF
>TRBD1|NA|TRBJ2-7|TRBV25-1
TGTGCCAGCAGTGAACGGACAGGGAGGTACGAGCAGTACTTC
CASSERTGRYEQYF
>TRBD2|NA|TRBJ2-7|TRBV20-1
TGCAGTGCTAGCGGGGTAGCGGGGGGCTTCTCCTACGAGCAGTACTTC
CSASGVAGGFSYEQYF
>NA|NA|TRBJ2-5|TRBV5-1
TGCGCCAGCAGCTTCGCGGGACTGGCGCAAGAGACCCAGTACTTC
CASSFAGLAQETQYF
>NA|few|TRBJ1-1|TRBV28
TGTGCCAGCAGTTTCAGGGGCGCGGGGGCTTTCTTT
CASSFRGAGAFF
>NA|NA|TRBJ1-2|TRBV7-2
TGTGCCAGCCTGAGGGGCTTTCCTAACTATGGCTACACCTTC
CASLRGFPNYGYTF
>TRBD2|few|TRBJ2-7|TRBV6-1
TGTGCCAGCAGTGAAAGGCTGTATCTAGCGGGAATGGAGCAGTACTTC
CASSERLYLAGMEQYF
>TRBD1|many|TRBJ1-1|TRBV12-3/TRBV12-4
TGTGCCAGCAGTTGGACAGGGGGTACCACTGAAGCTTTCTTT
CASSWTGGTTEAFF
>NA|few|TRBJ1-5|TRBV6-1
TGTGCCAGCGCTGGCAGCTTCAATCAGCCCCAGCATTTT
CASAGSFNQPQHF
>NA|NA|TRBJ1-1|TRBV25-1
TGTGCCAGCGCCCCCGGGGGGGACACTGAAGCTTTCTTT
CASAPGGDTEAFF
>NA|NA|TRBJ2-1|TRBV7-2
TGTGCCAGCAGCTTAATGTACGGAGGTTACAATGAGCAGTTCTTC
CASSLMYGGYNEQFF
>NA|few|TRBJ2-1|TRBV20-1
TGCAGTGCTAGGGTTTGGGCCGATGAGCAGTTCTTC
CSARVWADEQFF